This is a list of T cell receptor beta chains from one sample in a study of T cells in Graves' hyperthyroidism and ophthalmopathy. Using its own MiXCR run on the multiplex PCR reads, TCRdb lists one record per CDR3 protein. The data hold about 420,000 distinct CDR3 sequences, with around 14% observed a single time. Sequencing was performed on blood. These receptors came from a woman under 30 with Graves' hyperthyroidism. Both conserved end residues are part of each CDR3. Each record gives: CDR3 DNA, CDR3 protein, J gene, D gene, V gene, clone size. A D gene is named only where the DNA matches it firmly. The size entry is marked missing in some rows and otherwise reads once, few, many or a size class.

TGTGCCAGCAGCGCGGCTCGTGGGACAGGGGTTTTCTATGGCTACACCTTC	CASSAARGTGVFYGYTF	TRBJ1-2	TRBD1	TRBV7-2	few
TGTGCCAGCATCCGGCCAGGCGGATCCTACGAGCAGTACTTC	CASIRPGGSYEQYF	TRBJ2-7	.	TRBV28	many
TGTGCCAGCAGCCCCCCGGGGTACACAGATACGCAGTATTTT	CASSPPGYTDTQYF	TRBJ2-3	.	TRBV7-8	many
TGTGCCAGCAGCAAGACTAGCGGGAGAGCTACGCAGTATTTT	CASSKTSGRATQYF	TRBJ2-3	TRBD2	TRBV7-8	many
TGCAGCGTGGGACAGGGGTTGTGGTATGGCTACACCTTC	CSVGQGLWYGYTF	TRBJ1-2	TRBD1	TRBV29-1	.
TGTGCCAGCAGTTGGCCTGCAGCCCAGCATTTT	CASSWPAAQHF	TRBJ1-5	.	TRBV6-2/TRBV6-3	many
TGTGCCAGCACTCTCGGACTTGAAGAGACCCAGTACTTC	CASTLGLEETQYF	TRBJ2-5	.	TRBV6-4	.
TGTGCCAGCTCACCACCATCGGGACCGACCAGCTACGAGCAGTACTTC	CASSPPSGPTSYEQYF	TRBJ2-7	.	TRBV18	many
TGTGCCAGCAGCCCCCGAGGAGGGGGTAACGAGCAGTACTTC	CASSPRGGGNEQYF	TRBJ2-7	.	TRBV7-3	many
TGTGCCAGCAGGGAGCGGGACTACGAGCAGTACTTC	CASRERDYEQYF	TRBJ2-7	TRBD2	TRBV6-1	.
TGTGCCAGCAGCTCCTCTTTAGAAAGGGCGCTGGCTAATGAAAAACTGTTTTTT	CASSSSLERALANEKLFF	TRBJ1-4	.	TRBV7-8	many
TGTGCCAGCAGCTACAGAGGACTAGCTAGCTCCTACGAGCAGTACTTC	CASSYRGLASSYEQYF	TRBJ2-7	TRBD2	TRBV7-8	.
TGTGCCAGCAGCCCTCTGACACGGGGGGACACTGAAGCTTTCTTT	CASSPLTRGDTEAFF	TRBJ1-1	.	TRBV28	many
TGTGCCAGCAGGGAAGGGACTTACCAAGAGACCCAGTACTTC	CASREGTYQETQYF	TRBJ2-5	.	TRBV2	.
TGTGCCAGCAGCCAAGATTTCGGGTCAGGGATAGAGACCCAGTACTTC	CASSQDFGSGIETQYF	TRBJ2-5	.	TRBV4-2	once
TGTGCCAGCTCACCAGGAGGGAGCAATCAGCCCCAGCATTTT	CASSPGGSNQPQHF	TRBJ1-5	.	TRBV10-3	many
TGTGCCAGCAGTATGGGAGGGGTTCGGGAGACCCAGTACTTC	CASSMGGVRETQYF	TRBJ2-5	TRBD2	TRBV28	many
TGTGCCAGCAGCTTTCCTATTTGGGAGGACACTGAAGCTTTCTTT	CASSFPIWEDTEAFF	TRBJ1-1	.	TRBV7-9	.
TGTGCCAGCAGACAAGGGGGGACAGGTAACCCTGAGCAGTACTTC	CASRQGGTGNPEQYF	TRBJ2-7	TRBD1	TRBV11-2	many
TGTGCCAGCAGCCAAGTGGGGAACTACGAGCAGTACTTC	CASSQVGNYEQYF	TRBJ2-7	.	TRBV3-1	many
TGTGCCAGCTTCCTAGATTCCTCCTACGAGCAGTACTTC	CASFLDSSYEQYF	TRBJ2-7	.	TRBV2	many
TGTGCCAGCAGGCGCGGACAGGGCAGTCAGCCCCAGCATTTT	CASRRGQGSQPQHF	TRBJ1-5	TRBD1	TRBV6-2/TRBV6-3	few
TGTGCCAGCAGTTACTCAGGGGATGGCTACACCTTC	CASSYSGDGYTF	TRBJ1-2	.	TRBV6-6	many
TGTGCCAGTAGTATTGTGACAGGGGGGTACAATAAGCAGTTCTTC	CASSIVTGGYNKQFF	TRBJ2-1	TRBD1	TRBV19	.
TGTGCCAGCAGGTGGTGGACCCCCAATGAAAAACTGTTTTTT	CASRWWTPNEKLFF	TRBJ1-4	.	TRBV6-1	few
TGTGCCAGCAGCTCCACCCCCCAGGGGGCGCGGGAGCAGTACTTC	CASSSTPQGAREQYF	TRBJ2-7	TRBD1	TRBV7-2	many
TGTGCCACCAGCACTTCAGACGGGACAGGTGGAACGTATCAGCCCCAGCATTTT	CATSTSDGTGGTYQPQHF	TRBJ1-5	TRBD1	TRBV15	many
TGTGCCAGCAGCGCCCCGGGACAGGGTTTTTGGTCTGGCTACACCTTC	CASSAPGQGFWSGYTF	TRBJ1-2	TRBD1	TRBV11-2	few
TGTGCCAGCAGTTCTTTGGGTGAAGCTTTCTTT	CASSSLGEAFF	TRBJ1-1	.	TRBV28	many
TGTGCCAGCAGTTTAGCGCTTGTACCTCAGCCCCAGCATTTT	CASSLALVPQPQHF	TRBJ1-5	.	TRBV12-3/TRBV12-4	many